These 6 T cell receptor beta chains were all obtained from the same sample, sequenced in a study of T cells in Graves' hyperthyroidism and ophthalmopathy. From RNA transcripts, TCR beta CDR3 regions were amplified. Researchers ran a first-round RT-PCR on the TCR CDR3 using the HTBI primer set. TCRdb used MiXCR to reprocess the multiplex PCR reads, holding one entry per CDR3 protein. This table holds about 770,000 distinct CDR3 sequences, roughly a sixth found once. The specimen sequenced was blood. These receptors were taken from a woman between 50 and 59 years old with Graves' hyperthyroidism that later progressed to Graves' ophthalmopathy.

This clonotype was detected only a few times. J is TRBJ2-2 and V is TRBV28; D is undetermined. The germline CDR1 and CDR2 sequences are MDHEN and SYDVKM. The V end lost 2 bases, the J end lost 3 bases, and 13 bases lay between the germline ends. The CDR3 runs to 16 residues. As DNA, the CDR3 is TGTGCCAGCAGTTTAAGGCAGGCCGTGGACACCGGGGAGCTGTTTTTT. Translation: CASSLRQAVDTGELFF.

In this sample, this clonotype turned up many times. The gene calls are TRBV3-1 and TRBJ2-5; D remains ambiguous. The germline V gene has CDR1 LGHDT and CDR2 YNNKEL (reference sequence). Trimming stripped 1 base from V and 4 bases from J, with 7 bases between. This CDR3 comprises 13 residues. In DNA, the CDR3 is TGTGCCAGCAGCCAAGTGGATGGAGAGACCCAGTACTTC. Its translation is CASSQVDGETQYF.

This clonotype appeared a few times. This may come from a read error, since a much larger clone is one base off. The rearrangement joins TRBV20-1 to TRBJ1-1; no clear D. Between the trimmed V and J ends, which lost 6 bases and 3 bases, there was a span of 14 bases. Germline values: CDR1 DFQATT, CDR2 SNEGSKA (reference sequence). The length of the CDR3 is 13 residues. CDR3 in amino acids: CSAPDGEDTEAFF. CDR3 nucleotide sequence: TGCAGTGCCCCGGACGGGGAGGACACTGAAGCTTTCTTT.

There are many counts of this clonotype. The chain combines TRBV2 with TRBJ1-1; weak D call: TRBD1 (5 bases). From germline, CDR1 is SNHLY and CDR2 FYNNEI. V lost 7 bases and J lost 3, with 15 bases in between. The CDR3 contains 14 residues. CDR3 coding DNA: TGTGCCAGCATTACACAGGAAAGGGACACTGAAGCTTTCTTT. The encoded protein is CASITQERDTEAFF.

This clonotype was observed at least ten times. This chain joins TRBV13 and TRBJ2-2; D not certain. The length of the CDR3 is 12 residues. CDR1 is PRHDT, CDR2 FYEKMQ, per germline (reference sequence). V lost 8 bases and J 0 bases, leaving 4 bases between the germline ends. CDR3 residues: CASRANTGELFF. Written as DNA, the CDR3 is TGTGCCAGCCGCGCGAACACCGGGGAGCTGTTTTTT.

V and J are TRBV7-9 and TRBJ2-1; D is ambiguous. The germline V gene encodes CDR1 SEHNR and CDR2 FQNEAQ (reference sequence). The CDR3 spans 15 residues. V gave up 5 bases and J gave up 6 bases, with 17 bases separating them. The CDR3 protein is CASSPTRQKPNEQFF. In DNA form, the CDR3 reads TGTGCCAGCAGCCCCACGAGGCAAAAACCCAATGAGCAGTTCTTC.